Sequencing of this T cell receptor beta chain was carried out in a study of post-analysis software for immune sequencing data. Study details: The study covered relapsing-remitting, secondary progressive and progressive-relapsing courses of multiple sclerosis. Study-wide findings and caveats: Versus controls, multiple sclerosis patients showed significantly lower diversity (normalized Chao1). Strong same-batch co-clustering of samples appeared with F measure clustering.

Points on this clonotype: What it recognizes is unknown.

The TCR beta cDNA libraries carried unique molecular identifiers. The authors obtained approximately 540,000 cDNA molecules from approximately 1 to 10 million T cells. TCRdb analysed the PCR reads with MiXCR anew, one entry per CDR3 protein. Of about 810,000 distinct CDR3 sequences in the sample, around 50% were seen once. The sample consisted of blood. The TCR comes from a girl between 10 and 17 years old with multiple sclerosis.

The DNA of the CDR3 is TGTGCCAGCAGCTTATTTAGGGAGGGTAGCACAGATACGCAGTATTTT. The encoded protein is CASSLFREGSTDTQYF. The chain employs TRBV7-2 and TRBJ2-3; TRBD2 matches 7 bases. This CDR3 has 16 residues. The germline CDR1 and CDR2 sequences are SGHTA and FQGNSA. V lost 2 bases, J lost 0 bases, and 5 bases stayed unmatched.